Sequencing of this T cell receptor beta chain was carried out in a study of blood T cell repertoires in COVID-19. TCRdb's table, derived via immunoSEQ multiplex PCR, lists solely in-frame clones and lacks some. The sample includes 150,000 or so clones, under 95% of them seen just once. After removal of 2 bases from V and 1 base from J, the junction contained 6 bases not matched to a gene. Per germline, CDR1 LNHDA and CDR2 SQIVND (reference sequence). This CDR3 region has 17 residues. The sequenced sample consisted of peripheral blood. This chain uses TRBV19 with TRBJ1-5, with 9 bases that match TRBD1. The source of this sequence is a man aged 60 to 75 with active or convalescent COVID-19. The CDR3 coding sequence is TGTGCCAGTAGTATATACAGGGGGCGTGTAAGCAATCAGCCCCAGCATTTT. It translates to CASSIYRGRVSNQPQHF.